The 2 T cell receptor beta chains reported below all come from one sample, sequenced in a study of control samples from healthy donors and cancer patients. Assay used: immunoSEQ multiplex PCR; TCRdb lists only in-frame clones, some missing. The repertoire has under 150,000 clones, approximately 94% of them found once; the top ten carry 1.5% to 2%. The sequenced sample was PBMCs. The receptor set was obtained from a middle-aged man with head and neck cancer.

The chain uses TRBV24-1 and TRBJ2-3, with a tentative D call TRBD2 (6 bases). CDR3 length: 11 residues. The V and J ends lost 9 bases and 10 bases respectively, with 13 bases between them. From germline, CDR1 is KGHDR and CDR2 SFDVKD. CDR3 amino acids: CATEAGLSQYF. The CDR3 region has the DNA TGTGCCACCGAGGCGGGACTTTCGCAGTATTTT.

The V and J genes are TRBV7-3 and TRBJ2-7; perhaps D is TRBD1 or TRBD2 (5 bases each). Trimming removed 2 bases from V and 5 bases from J, with 16 bases in between. Per germline, CDR1 SGHTA and CDR2 FQGTGA. This CDR3 is built from 15 residues. The CDR3 sequence is CASSLSLIRDHEQYF. The CDR3 DNA reads as TGTGCCAGCAGCTTATCCCTCATCAGGGACCACGAGCAGTACTTC.